The clone carrying this TCR beta chain occurred once. Its target is unknown. Time point here: pre-sensitization, week 0. Treatment reported: therapeutic diphenylcyclopropenone sensitization with weekly scalp DPC. Using its own MiXCR run on the RACE reads, TCRdb lists one record per CDR3 protein. The sample has about 90,000 distinct CDR3 sequences, 8.5% seen once. The record originates from a study of human T cells and chemical hapten exposure. Turning to the study itself: The sensitizer, 2% DPC, was used on approximately 2 cm by approximately 2 cm of upper inner arm skin. Patients were given diphenylcyclopropenone on the scalp weekly across the roughly 25-week study. Variation in per-sample TCR yields came mainly from small pooled library volume differences. General study findings and limits: A positive correlation with patch test score was shown by PT1 expanded TCR counts.

Sequencing used whole blood, obtained in connection with sensitization to the hapten diphenylcyclopropenone (DPC). The source of this sequence is a man aged 35 to 55 with alopecia areata. Some clones in this sample may be carry-over from other donors' samples.

CDR3: CASSYSYAGRAGELFF. For the CDR3, the DNA is TGTGCCAGCAGTTACTCTTACGCGGGGAGGGCCGGGGAGCTGTTTTTT. This chain joins TRBV6-2 or TRBV6-3 and TRBJ2-2; 7 bases line up with TRBD2. Per germline, CDR1 MNHEY and CDR2 SVGEGT. V gave up 0 bases and J gave up 6 bases; unmatched junction bases: 7. The CDR3 is 16 amino acids.